This paragraph reports one T cell receptor beta chain. V was trimmed by 6 bases and J by 7 bases, leaving 19 bases between them. The CDR3 has 15 residues. CDR1 and CDR2 (germline): WSHSY, SAAADI. Seattle participants joined during active infection and were tracked over time. These data originate in a study of blood T cell repertoires in COVID-19. As for the study in general: Samples of COVID-19 (acute and convalescent) were obtained from the United States, Italy and Spain.

In the original processing: Quantification of nucleated cells was approximated via reference gene primer amplification. The table came from immunoSEQ multiplex PCR; TCRdb's copy has only in-frame clones and leaves some out. D and trimming were read from the DNA, whereas the V and J calls and clone size are those reported in that table. The sample consists of around 260,000 clones, roughly 80% of them appearing once. Material for sequencing was peripheral blood. The sequence derives from a person aged 70 to 79 with COVID-19, enrolled during active disease. V gene TRBV10-2 combines with J gene TRBJ1-5; D remains unclear. The CDR3 nucleotides read TGCGCCAGCAGAGAAAATACAGCGGCGGGGCAGCCCCAGCATTTT. It translates to CASRENTAAGQPQHF.